Below, 20 T cell receptor beta chains from the same sample are listed, as sequenced in a study of blood T cell repertoires in COVID-19. The method was immunoSEQ multiplex PCR; TCRdb's version includes in-frame clones alone and lacks a portion of them. The top ten clones hold 1.2% of a sample with around 250,000 clones, roughly nine tenths of them seen once. Sample: PBMCs or T cells enriched from blood (not recorded which). The receptors stem from a human donor in a cohort exposed to, infected with or recovered from COVID-19 (not recorded which). The donor label of this sample is uncertain.

The genes are TRBV19 and TRBJ1-2; 7 bases line up with TRBD1. CDR1 LNHDA and CDR2 SQIVND come from the germline V gene (reference sequence). The CDR3 contains 12 residues. V dropped 10 bases and J dropped 8; count of bases not matched to a gene: 10. The CDR3 is CATSLTGAGYTF. The CDR3 bases are TGTGCCACTTCATTAACAGGGGCCGGCTACACCTTC.

This chain uses TRBV9 with TRBJ1-2; D not certain. The germline V and J ends were trimmed by 2 bases and 2 bases, with 10 bases remaining between them. CDR3 length: 14 residues. Germline V lookup: CDR1 SGDLS, CDR2 YYNGEE. CDR3 coding DNA: TGTGCCAGCAGCGTCCGGGTTGGCAACTATGGCTACACCTTC. Translation gives CASSVRVGNYGYTF. The full variable domain, rest sourced from reference TRBV9 and TRBJ1-2, is DSGVTQTPKHLITATGQRVTLRCSPRSGDLSVYWYQQSLDQGLQFLIQYYNGEERAKGNILERFSAQQFPDLHSELNLSSLELGDSALYFCASSVRVGNYGYTFGSGTRLTVV.

This clone was seen a few times. The chain employs TRBV5-4 and TRBJ1-1; D call uncertain. This CDR3 has 14 residues. V was trimmed by 4 bases and J by 3 bases, leaving 13 bases between them. Looked up from germline, CDR1 is SGHNT and CDR2 is YYREEE (reference sequence). In DNA form, the CDR3 reads TGTGCCAGCAGCCCTAGTGGAGGATACACTGAAGCTTTCTTT. Protein product: CASSPSGGYTEAFF.

V is TRBV5-1 and J is TRBJ2-1, with D hard to call. The length of the CDR3 is 14 residues. Germline V lookup: CDR1 SGHRS, CDR2 YFSETQ. V lost 0 bases to trimming and J lost 0 bases, with 4 bases between them. The CDR3: CASSLESSYNEQFF. CDR3 DNA: TGCGCCAGCAGCTTGGAGAGCTCCTACAATGAGCAGTTCTTC.

The CDR3: CASSWDREVDEQFF. As DNA, the CDR3 is TGTGCCAGCAGCTGGGACAGGGAGGTGGATGAGCAGTTCTTC. The rearrangement links TRBV7-9 to TRBJ2-1; 9 bases are shared with TRBD1. This CDR3 has 14 amino acids. The junction had 6 bases not matched to a gene; V was cut back by 4 bases and J by 8 bases. CDR1 and CDR2 (germline): SEHNR, FQNEAQ (reference sequence). The full variable domain, its missing parts supplied by reference TRBV7-9 and TRBJ2-1, is DTGVSQNPRHKITKRGQNVTFRCDPISEHNRLYWYRQTLGQGPEFLTYFQNEAQLEKSRLLSDRFSAERPKGSFSTLEIQRTEQGDSAMYLCASSWDREVDEQFFGPGTRLTVL.

This clone was observed a handful of times. This CDR3 reads CASSQDYRDTPEAFF. In DNA form, the CDR3 reads TGCGCCAGCAGCCAAGATTACAGGGACACCCCTGAAGCTTTCTTT. The chain has TRBV4-1 and TRBJ1-1; TRBD1 might be the D (6 bases). The CDR3 has 15 amino acids. The germline V and J ends were trimmed by 0 bases and 6 bases, with 14 bases remaining between them. CDR1 is MGHRA, CDR2 YSYEKL, per germline.

J is TRBJ1-2 and V is TRBV10-3; D gene uncertain. This CDR3 region has 14 residues. V was clipped by 1 base and J by 3 bases, with 9 bases between them. Germline lookup yields CDR1 ENHRY and CDR2 SYGVKD. Here the CDR3 reads CAISEFEEDYGYTF. The CDR3 bases are TGTGCCATCAGTGAGTTCGAGGAGGACTATGGCTACACCTTC.

This chain links TRBV4-1 with TRBJ2-2, with 9 positions matching TRBD1. Looked up from germline, CDR1 is MGHRA and CDR2 is YSYEKL. The V segment lost 1 base and the J segment 5 bases; nucleotides outside the gene matches: 5. The length of the CDR3 is 16 residues. CDR3 amino acids: CASSQGTGATTGELFF. In nucleotides, the CDR3 is TGCGCCAGCAGCCAAGGGACAGGGGCGACAACCGGGGAGCTGTTTTTT.

This clone was detected a few times. V gene TRBV7-2 combines with J gene TRBJ1-5, with D possibly matching TRBD1 (5 bases). The CDR3 length is 14 residues. Germline V gene sequence: CDR1 SGHTA, CDR2 FQGNSA. Trimming removed 5 bases at V and 7 bases at J, with 15 bases between. The CDR3 bases are TGTGCCAGCAGCCCTCAGGGAAAAGGCCAGCCCCAGCATTTT. Translation: CASSPQGKGQPQHF.

The chain joins TRBV7-9 to TRBJ2-1; 9 bases map to TRBD2. Looked up from germline, CDR1 is SEHNR and CDR2 is FQNEAQ (reference sequence). J was trimmed by 3 bases and V by 5 bases; bases with no gene match: 8. The CDR3 runs 16 residues. The CDR3 region has the DNA TGTGCCAGCAGCCCCACCCCTAGCGGGGTCTACAATGAGCAGTTCTTC. Its protein product is CASSPTPSGVYNEQFF.

The rearrangement joins TRBV18 to TRBJ2-7, with 8 bases lining up with TRBD2. The CDR3 extends over 14 amino acids. J lost 3 bases, V lost 2 bases, and 3 bases had no gene match. From germline, CDR1 is KGHSH and CDR2 LQKENI. The CDR3 loop is CASSPGSGGYEQYF. Here the CDR3 DNA reads TGTGCCAGCTCACCAGGGAGCGGGGGCTACGAGCAGTACTTC.

This clone was counted ten times or more. V and J are TRBV10-3 and TRBJ1-2; TRBD1 might be the D (5 bases). Germline CDR1 ENHRY, CDR2 SYGVKD. V was cut by 8 bases and J by 6 bases, with 16 bases left in between. This CDR3 is built from 13 residues. The CDR3 DNA reads as TGTGCCATCGCCTTTGGTCAGGGTAATGGCTACACCTTC. Protein product: CAIAFGQGNGYTF.

This clone has only one observation. The chain uses TRBV19 and TRBJ2-5; 10 bases are a match to TRBD2. CDR1 and CDR2 (germline): LNHDA, SQIVND (reference sequence). This CDR3 contains 15 residues. Trimming removed 4 bases from V and 4 bases from J; junction bases left unmatched: 6. CDR3 nucleotide sequence: TGTGCCAGTAGTAGGCTAGCGGGGGCCGGAGAGACCCAGTACTTC. This gives the protein CASSRLAGAGETQYF.

The chain links TRBV4-3 to TRBJ2-1, with unresolved D. CDR1 is LGHNA, CDR2 YSLEER, per germline. The CDR3 spans 13 residues. Trimming took off 0 bases at V and 6 bases at J, with 6 bases between the two ends. The CDR3 nucleotides read TGCGCCAGCAGCCAAGAGTCGGGCAATGAGCAGTTCTTC. Its protein is CASSQESGNEQFF.

The rearrangement joins TRBV9 to TRBJ2-2; D may be TRBD1 (6 bases). This CDR3 has 15 residues. V was cut by 0 bases and J by 3 bases, with 9 bases left in between. The germline V gene encodes CDR1 SGDLS and CDR2 YYNGEE. The CDR3 nucleotides are TGTGCCAGCAGCGTAGGTCCAGGGGACACCGGGGAGCTGTTTTTT. Amino acids: CASSVGPGDTGELFF.

The V gene is TRBV9, the J gene TRBJ2-5, with TRBD2 matching 12 bases. In germline, CDR1 is SGDLS, CDR2 YYNGEE. With V trimmed by 4 bases and J by 3 bases, 7 bases remained unmatched. The CDR3 covers 16 residues. CDR3: CASSPTWTSGEETQYF. The CDR3 region has the DNA TGTGCCAGCAGCCCTACTTGGACTAGCGGGGAAGAGACCCAGTACTTC. Complete variable domain (other parts from reference TRBV9 and TRBJ2-5): DSGVTQTPKHLITATGQRVTLRCSPRSGDLSVYWYQQSLDQGLQFLIQYYNGEERAKGNILERFSAQQFPDLHSELNLSSLELGDSALYFCASSPTWTSGEETQYFGPGTRLLVL.

The chain is built from TRBV27 and TRBJ2-7; the match to TRBD2 covers 9 bases. Losses at the gene ends were 4 bases for V and 3 bases for J; bases not matched to a gene: 4. The CDR3 covers 14 residues. Germline V gene sequence: CDR1 MNHEY, CDR2 SMNVEV (reference sequence). The CDR3 coding sequence is TGTGCCAGCAGTTCGGGACTAGCCTACTACGAGCAGTACTTC. Translation gives CASSSGLAYYEQYF.

The V gene is TRBV6-1, the J gene TRBJ2-5; 9 bases are shared with TRBD2. V trimming: 3 bases; J trimming: 5 bases; junction bases outside the gene matches: 13. The V gene's germline CDR1 is MNHNS and CDR2 SASEGT. The CDR3 runs 17 residues. CDR3 DNA sequence: TGTGCCAGCAGTGAGGTGGCTAGCGGGATGAGGGTTGAGACCCAGTACTTC. Protein sequence: CASSEVASGMRVETQYF.

The chain couples TRBV12-3 or TRBV12-4 to TRBJ1-6, with a tentative D call TRBD1 (6 bases). Trimming removed 3 bases from V and 10 bases from J, with 7 bases in between. CDR3 length: 12 amino acids. The CDR3 DNA sequence: TGTGCCAGCAGTTTTACAGGGTCACCCCTCCACTTT. This encodes CASSFTGSPLHF.

The V gene is TRBV10-3, the J gene TRBJ2-2; TRBD2 agrees at 14 bases. Looked up from germline, CDR1 is ENHRY and CDR2 is SYGVKD. V shed 8 bases and J 0 bases; nucleotides not matched to a gene: 26. This CDR3 has 24 residues. The CDR3 reads CAISGEGATSGGAYPHSNTGELFF. CDR3 sequence (DNA): TGTGCCATCTCCGGAGAGGGTGCGACTAGCGGGGGGGCATACCCACACTCGAACACCGGGGAGCTGTTTTTT.